This T cell receptor beta chain originates from a study of cytomegalovirus exposure and HLA in healthy donors. Whole-study results and caveats: Analyses of presence/absence relied on an assumption of roughly uniform sequencing depth across donors.

Concerning this clone itself: Its antigen is not known.

There are 15 residues in the CDR3. Losses at the gene ends were 3 bases for V and 3 bases for J; bases not matched to a gene: 6. Germline V CDR1 and CDR2: MGHRA, YSYEKL. The study ran its PCR with 60 Vbeta and 13 Jbeta primers. The data were produced by immunoSEQ multiplex PCR, yet TCRdb's version contains in-frame clones alone and is incomplete. In the table there are 150,000 to 170,000 clones, more than 75% of which are singletons. The source of this sequence is a middle-aged woman in good health and CMV-seropositive. This sequence joins TRBV4-1 and TRBJ2-7, with 9 bases lining up with TRBD2. Sequencing was performed on PBMCs. CDR3 sequence reads: CASSQTTSGFYEQYF. CDR3 nucleotide sequence: TGCGCCAGCAGCCAGACGACTAGCGGATTCTACGAGCAGTACTTC.